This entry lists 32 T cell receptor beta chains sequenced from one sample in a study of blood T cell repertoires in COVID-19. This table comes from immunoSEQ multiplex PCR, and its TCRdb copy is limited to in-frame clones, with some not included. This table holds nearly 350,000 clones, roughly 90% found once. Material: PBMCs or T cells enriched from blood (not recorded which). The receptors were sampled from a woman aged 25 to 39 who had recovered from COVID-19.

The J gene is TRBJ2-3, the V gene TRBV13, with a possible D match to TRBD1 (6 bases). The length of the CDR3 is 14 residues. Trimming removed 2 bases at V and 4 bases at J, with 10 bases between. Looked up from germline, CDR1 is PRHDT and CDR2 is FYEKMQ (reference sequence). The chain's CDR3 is CASSLQQGPDTQYF. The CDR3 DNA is TGTGCCAGCAGCTTACAGCAGGGGCCAGATACGCAGTATTTT.

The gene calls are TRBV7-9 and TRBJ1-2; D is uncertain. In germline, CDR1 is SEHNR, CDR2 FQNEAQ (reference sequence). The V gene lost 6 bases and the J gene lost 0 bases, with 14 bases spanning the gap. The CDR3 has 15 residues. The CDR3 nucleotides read TGTGCCAGCAGTTATTCAGTGGGAGCTAACTATGGCTACACCTTC. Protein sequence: CASSYSVGANYGYTF.

The DNA for the CDR3 is TGTGCCAGCAGCTTAGTCTCCGGGGTGGATACGCAGTATTTT. The encoded protein is CASSLVSGVDTQYF. V gene TRBV7-9 combines with J gene TRBJ2-3, with D tentatively TRBD2 (5 bases). This CDR3 is 14 amino acids long. Germline V gene sequence: CDR1 SEHNR, CDR2 FQNEAQ (reference sequence). Trimming removed 1 base at V and 6 bases at J, with 11 bases between.

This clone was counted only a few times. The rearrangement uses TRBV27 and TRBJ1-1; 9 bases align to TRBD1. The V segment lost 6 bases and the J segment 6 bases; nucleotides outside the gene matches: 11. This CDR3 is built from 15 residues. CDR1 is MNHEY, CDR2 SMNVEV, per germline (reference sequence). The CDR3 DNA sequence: TGTGCCAGCAGGCCTCGACAGGGGGAAAGGTCTGAAGCTTTCTTT. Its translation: CASRPRQGERSEAFF.

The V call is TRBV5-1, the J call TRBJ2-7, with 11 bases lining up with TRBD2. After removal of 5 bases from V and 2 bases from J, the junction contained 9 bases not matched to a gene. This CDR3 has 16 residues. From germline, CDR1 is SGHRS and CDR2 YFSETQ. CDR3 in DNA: TGCGCCAGCAGAGTCGATAGCGGGGGGGCAGCCTACGAGCAGTACTTC. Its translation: CASRVDSGGAAYEQYF.

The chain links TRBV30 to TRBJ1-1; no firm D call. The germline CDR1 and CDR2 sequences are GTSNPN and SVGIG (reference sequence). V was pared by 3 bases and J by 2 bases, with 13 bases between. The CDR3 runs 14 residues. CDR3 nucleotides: TGTGCCTGGAGGTTTCAGGCCGCCAACACTGAAGCTTTCTTT. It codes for CAWRFQAANTEAFF.

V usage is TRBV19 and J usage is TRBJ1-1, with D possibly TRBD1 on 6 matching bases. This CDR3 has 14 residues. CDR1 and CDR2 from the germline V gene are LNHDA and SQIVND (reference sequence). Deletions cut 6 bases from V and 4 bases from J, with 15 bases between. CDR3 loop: CASSYGGRGTEAFF. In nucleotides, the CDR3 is TGTGCCAGTAGCTATGGGGGCAGGGGCACTGAAGCTTTCTTT.

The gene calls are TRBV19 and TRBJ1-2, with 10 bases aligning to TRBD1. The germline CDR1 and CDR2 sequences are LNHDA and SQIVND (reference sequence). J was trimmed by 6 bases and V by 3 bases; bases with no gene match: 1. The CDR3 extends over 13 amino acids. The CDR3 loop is CASSMGTGDGYTF. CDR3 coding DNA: TGTGCCAGTAGTATGGGGACAGGGGATGGCTACACCTTC.

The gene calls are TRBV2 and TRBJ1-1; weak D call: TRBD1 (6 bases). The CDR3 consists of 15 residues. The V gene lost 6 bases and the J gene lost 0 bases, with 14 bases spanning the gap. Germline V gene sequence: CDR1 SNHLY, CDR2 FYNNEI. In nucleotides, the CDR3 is TGTGCCAGCAGCCCTTCGACAGGTGTGAACACTGAAGCTTTCTTT. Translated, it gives CASSPSTGVNTEAFF.

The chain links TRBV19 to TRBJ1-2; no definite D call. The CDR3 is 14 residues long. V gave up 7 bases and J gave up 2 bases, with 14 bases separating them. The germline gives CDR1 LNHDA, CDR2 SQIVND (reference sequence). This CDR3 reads CASTPWTRNYGYTF. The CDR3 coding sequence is TGTGCCAGTACCCCCTGGACTAGGAACTATGGCTACACCTTC. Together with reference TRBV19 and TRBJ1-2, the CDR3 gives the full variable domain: DGGITQSPKYLFRKEGQNVTLSCEQNLNHDAMYWYRQDPGQGLRLIYYSQIVNDFQKGDIAEGYSVSREKKESFPLTVTSAQKNPTAFYLCASTPWTRNYGYTFGSGTRLTVV.

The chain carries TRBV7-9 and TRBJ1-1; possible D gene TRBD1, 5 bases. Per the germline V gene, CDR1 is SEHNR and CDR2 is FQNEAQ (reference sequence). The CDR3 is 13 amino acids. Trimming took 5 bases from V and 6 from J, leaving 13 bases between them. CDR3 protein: CASSLLWGAEAFF. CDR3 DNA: TGTGCCAGCAGCCTTCTCTGGGGGGCTGAAGCTTTCTTT.

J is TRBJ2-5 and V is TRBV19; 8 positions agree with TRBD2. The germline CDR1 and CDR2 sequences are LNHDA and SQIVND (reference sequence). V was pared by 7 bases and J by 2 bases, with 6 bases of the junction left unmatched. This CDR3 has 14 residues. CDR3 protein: CASTSGGGQETQYF. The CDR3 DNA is TGTGCCAGTACCAGCGGGGGAGGGCAAGAGACCCAGTACTTC.

The DNA of the CDR3 is TGTGCCAGCAGCCCTTGGGACAGGGGGCGCGAGCAGTACTTC. It encodes CASSPWDRGREQYF. This sequence joins TRBV7-9 and TRBJ2-7; 12 bases map to TRBD1. Germline-derived CDR1 and CDR2 are SEHNR and FQNEAQ (reference sequence). The CDR3 is 14 residues long. J lost 6 bases, V lost 5 bases, and 5 bases had no gene match.

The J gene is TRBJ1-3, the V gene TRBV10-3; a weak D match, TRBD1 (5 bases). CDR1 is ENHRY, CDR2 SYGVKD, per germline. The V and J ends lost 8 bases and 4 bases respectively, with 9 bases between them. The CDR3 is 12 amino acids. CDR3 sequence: CAIDSFGNTIYF. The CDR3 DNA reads TGTGCCATCGACAGCTTCGGAAACACCATATATTTT.

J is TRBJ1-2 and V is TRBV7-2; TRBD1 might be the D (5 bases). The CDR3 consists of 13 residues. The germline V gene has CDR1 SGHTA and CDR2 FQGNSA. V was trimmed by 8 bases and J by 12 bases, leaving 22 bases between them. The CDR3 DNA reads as TGTGCCAGCGGTAAAACGGCGGGACTGTTGAACACCTTC. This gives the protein CASGKTAGLLNTF. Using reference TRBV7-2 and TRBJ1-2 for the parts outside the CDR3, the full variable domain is GAGVSQSPSNKVTEKGKDVELRCDPISGHTALYWYRQSLGQGLEFLIYFQGNSAPDKSGLPSDRFSAERTGGSVSTLTIQRTQQEDSAVYLCASGKTAGLLNTFGSGTRLTVV.

The CDR3 sequence: CATSEPRDTVSNQPQHF. The CDR3 region has the DNA TGTGCCACCAGTGAGCCCCGGGACACCGTTAGCAATCAGCCCCAGCATTTT. The gene calls are TRBV24-1 and TRBJ1-5; a possible D gene is TRBD1 (6 bases). The germline CDR1 and CDR2 sequences are KGHDR and SFDVKD. Trimming removed 4 bases from V and 0 bases from J, with 15 bases in between. There are 17 residues in the CDR3.

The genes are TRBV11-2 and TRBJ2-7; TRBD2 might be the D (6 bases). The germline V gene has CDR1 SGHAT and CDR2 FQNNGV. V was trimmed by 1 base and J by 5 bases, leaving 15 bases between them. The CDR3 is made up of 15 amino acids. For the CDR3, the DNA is TGTGCCAGCAGCTTAGTCCGTGTCGGGGGAAACGAGCAGTACTTC. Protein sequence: CASSLVRVGGNEQYF.

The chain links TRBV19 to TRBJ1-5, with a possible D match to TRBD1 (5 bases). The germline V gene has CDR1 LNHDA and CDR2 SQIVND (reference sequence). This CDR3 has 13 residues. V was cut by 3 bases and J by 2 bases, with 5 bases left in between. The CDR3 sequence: CASSIRGNQPQHF. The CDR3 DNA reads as TGTGCCAGTAGTATCAGGGGCAATCAGCCCCAGCATTTT.

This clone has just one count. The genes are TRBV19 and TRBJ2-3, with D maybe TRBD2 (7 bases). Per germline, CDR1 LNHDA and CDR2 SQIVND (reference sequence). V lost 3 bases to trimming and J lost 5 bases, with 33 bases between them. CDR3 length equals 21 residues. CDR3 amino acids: CASSMPSPSNAWEGDEDTQYF. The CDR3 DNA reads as TGTGCCAGTAGTATGCCTTCCCCGTCTAATGCGTGGGAGGGGGATGAAGATACGCAGTATTTT. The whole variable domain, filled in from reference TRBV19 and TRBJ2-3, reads DGGITQSPKYLFRKEGQNVTLSCEQNLNHDAMYWYRQDPGQGLRLIYYSQIVNDFQKGDIAEGYSVSREKKESFPLTVTSAQKNPTAFYLCASSMPSPSNAWEGDEDTQYFGPGTRLTVL.

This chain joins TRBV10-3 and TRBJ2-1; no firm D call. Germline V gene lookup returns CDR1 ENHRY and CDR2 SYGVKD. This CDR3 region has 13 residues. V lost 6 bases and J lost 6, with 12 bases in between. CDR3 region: CAIRTPGSNEQFF. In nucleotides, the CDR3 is TGTGCCATCAGGACACCAGGATCCAATGAGCAGTTCTTC.

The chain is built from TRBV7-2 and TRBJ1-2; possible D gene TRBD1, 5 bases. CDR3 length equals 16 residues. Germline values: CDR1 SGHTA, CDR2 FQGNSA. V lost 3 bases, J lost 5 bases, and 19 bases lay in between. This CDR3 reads CASSFRGRDSIYGYTF. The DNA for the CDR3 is TGTGCCAGCAGCTTTAGGGGTCGGGACTCGATATATGGCTACACCTTC.

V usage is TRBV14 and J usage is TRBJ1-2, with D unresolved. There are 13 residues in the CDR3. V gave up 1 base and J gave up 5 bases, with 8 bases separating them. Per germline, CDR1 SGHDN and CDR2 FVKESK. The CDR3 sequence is CASSQVQSYGYTF. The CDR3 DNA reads TGTGCCAGCAGCCAAGTTCAGTCTTATGGCTACACCTTC.

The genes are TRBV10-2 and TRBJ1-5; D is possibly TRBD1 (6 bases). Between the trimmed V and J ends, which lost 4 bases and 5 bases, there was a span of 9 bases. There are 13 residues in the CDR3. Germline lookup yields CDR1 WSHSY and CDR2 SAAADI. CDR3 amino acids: CASSAGADQPQHF. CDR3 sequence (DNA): TGCGCCAGCAGTGCAGGGGCCGATCAGCCCCAGCATTTT.

CDR3 in DNA: TGCGCCAGCAGCCGAGTTATACCGGGACTAGCGGGGGCGAGCTCCTACAATGAGCAGTTCTTC. Translation gives CASSRVIPGLAGASSYNEQFF. The V gene is TRBV4-1, the J gene TRBJ2-1; 14 bases are a match to TRBD2. Germline-derived CDR1 and CDR2 are MGHRA and YSYEKL. The V and J ends lost 4 bases and 0 bases, in that order; junction bases with no gene match: 14. The CDR3 consists of 21 residues.

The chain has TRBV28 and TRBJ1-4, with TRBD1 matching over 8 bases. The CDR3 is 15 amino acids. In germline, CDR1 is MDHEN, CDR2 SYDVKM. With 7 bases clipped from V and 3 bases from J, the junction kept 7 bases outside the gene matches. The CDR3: CASTPQGAANEKLFF. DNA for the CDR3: TGTGCCAGCACCCCTCAGGGGGCGGCTAATGAAAAACTGTTTTTT. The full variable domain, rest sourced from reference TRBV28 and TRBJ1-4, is DVKVTQSSRYLVKRTGEKVFLECVQDMDHENMFWYRQDPGLGLRLIYFSYDVKMKEKGDIPEGYSVSREKKERFSLILESASTNQTSMYLCASTPQGAANEKLFFGSGTQLSVL.

CDR3 protein: CAWSGGSRGLGEQFF. The CDR3 DNA reads as TGTGCCTGGAGTGGTGGGAGCCGGGGATTAGGTGAGCAGTTCTTC. The gene calls are TRBV30 and TRBJ2-1; tentative D call: TRBD2 (5 bases). The CDR3 loop spans 15 amino acids. The germline V gene has CDR1 GTSNPN and CDR2 SVGIG (reference sequence). Trimming took 1 base from V and 9 from J, leaving 19 bases between them.

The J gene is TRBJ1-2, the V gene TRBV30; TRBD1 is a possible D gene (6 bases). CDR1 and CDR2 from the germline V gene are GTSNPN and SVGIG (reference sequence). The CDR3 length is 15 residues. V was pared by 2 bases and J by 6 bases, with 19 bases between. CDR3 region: CAWSPGATGYHGYTF. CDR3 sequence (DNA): TGTGCCTGGAGTCCCGGGGCTACAGGGTACCATGGCTACACCTTC. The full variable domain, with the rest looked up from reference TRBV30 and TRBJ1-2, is SQTIHQWPATLVQPVGSPLSLECTVEGTSNPNLYWYRQAAGRGLQLLFYSVGIGQISSEVPQNLSASRPQDRQFILSSKKLLLSDSGFYLCAWSPGATGYHGYTFGSGTRLTVV.

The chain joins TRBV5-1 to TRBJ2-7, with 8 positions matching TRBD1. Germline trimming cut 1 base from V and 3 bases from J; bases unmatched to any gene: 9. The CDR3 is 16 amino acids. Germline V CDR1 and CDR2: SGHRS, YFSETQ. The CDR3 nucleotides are TGCGCCAGCAGCTTGACTGACAGGGGAAGGAACTACGAGCAGTACTTC. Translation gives CASSLTDRGRNYEQYF.

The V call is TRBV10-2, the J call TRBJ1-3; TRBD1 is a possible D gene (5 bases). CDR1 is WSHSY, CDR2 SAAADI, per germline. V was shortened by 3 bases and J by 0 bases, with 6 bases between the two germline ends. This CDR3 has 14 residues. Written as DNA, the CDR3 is TGCGCCAGCAGTGACAGGGCCTCTGGAAACACCATATATTTT. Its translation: CASSDRASGNTIYF.

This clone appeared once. The DNA for the CDR3 is TGTGCCATCAGTGGCGGGGATACACAGAGCTCCTACGAGCAGTACTTC. It codes for CAISGGDTQSSYEQYF. V usage is TRBV10-3 and J usage is TRBJ2-7, with D possibly matching TRBD2 (6 bases). CDR3 length equals 16 residues. Trimming removed 4 bases at V and 0 bases at J, with 16 bases between. Germline values: CDR1 ENHRY, CDR2 SYGVKD.

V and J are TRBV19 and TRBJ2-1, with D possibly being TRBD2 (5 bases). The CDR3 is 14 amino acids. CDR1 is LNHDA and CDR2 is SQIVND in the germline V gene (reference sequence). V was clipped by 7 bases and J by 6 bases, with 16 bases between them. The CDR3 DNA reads TGTGCCAGTACCCCCCGGACTCTTTCCAATGAGCAGTTCTTC. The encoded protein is CASTPRTLSNEQFF.

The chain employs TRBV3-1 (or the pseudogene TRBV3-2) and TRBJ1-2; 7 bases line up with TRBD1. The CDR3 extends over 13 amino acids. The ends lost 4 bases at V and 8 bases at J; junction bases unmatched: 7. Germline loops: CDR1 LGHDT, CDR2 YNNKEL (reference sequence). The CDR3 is CASSPRDSLGYTF. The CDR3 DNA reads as TGTGCCAGCAGCCCCAGGGACAGCCTCGGCTACACCTTC.